This TCR beta chain was profiled in a study of blood T cell repertoires in COVID-19. Looked up from germline, CDR1 is ENHRY and CDR2 is SYGVKD. Losses at the gene ends were 0 bases for V and 2 bases for J; bases not matched to a gene: 7. The CDR3 covers 18 residues. Method: immunoSEQ multiplex PCR; TCRdb's copy keeps in-frame clones and lacks some. The sample records 150,000 to 200,000 clones, more than 70% being singletons. The sequencing sample was made of peripheral blood. V gene TRBV10-3 combines with J gene TRBJ2-1, with TRBD2 matching 10 bases. This receptor was taken from an elderly woman with active or convalescent COVID-19. CDR3 sequence (DNA): TGTGCCATCAGTGAGTCGAAACTAGCGGGACCGGCCTACAATGAGCAGTTCTTC. Residues: CAISESKLAGPAYNEQFF.